The 3 T cell receptor beta chains listed next were all sequenced from one sample in a study of post-analysis software for immune sequencing data. cDNA libraries of TCR beta carried unique molecular identifiers. TCRdb ran MiXCR on the PCR reads and lists one entry per CDR3 protein. This table has under 200,000 distinct CDR3 sequences, roughly 34% appearing once. Sequences were derived from blood, sampled after autologous hematopoietic stem cell transplantation. These receptors were obtained from a girl aged 5 to 17 with multiple sclerosis.

Comment on this clonotype: Possible read error: a much larger clone is one base away. This sequence joins TRBV5-1 and TRBJ2-4; D unresolved. The J call may not be correct, given that the DNA end is closer to TRBJ2-7. Germline CDR1 and CDR2: SGHRS and YFSETQ. The CDR3 is 13 residues long. CDR3 coding DNA: TGCGCCAGCAGCTTGTTGGAAGACTACGAGCAGTACTTC. Protein sequence: CASSLLEDYEQYF.

This clonotype turned up a few times. The rearrangement links TRBV6-4 to TRBJ2-1; TRBD2 matches 11 bases. V lost 3 bases to trimming and J lost 0 bases; unmatched junction nucleotides: 4. The germline V gene has CDR1 MRHNA and CDR2 SNTAGT. The CDR3 length is 17 residues. CDR3 region: CASSEFGTSGSYNEQFF. Written as DNA, the CDR3 is TGTGCCAGCAGTGAGTTTGGGACTAGCGGCTCCTACAATGAGCAGTTCTTC.

This clonotype was seen a few times. The genes are TRBV11-2 and TRBJ2-1; the match to TRBD2 covers 8 bases. With 6 bases clipped from V and 10 bases from J, the junction kept 17 bases outside the gene matches. This CDR3 has 16 residues. Germline CDR1 reads SGHAT; CDR2 reads FQNNGV. Here the CDR3 DNA reads TGTGCCAGCAGAGGGAACCAGGGACTAGGCGCAGCGGAGCAGTTCTTC. Translated, it gives CASRGNQGLGAAEQFF.